This entry describes one TCR beta chain. The data originate from a study of blood T cell repertoires in COVID-19. Study-level information: Sites across the United States, Italy and Spain contributed samples from acute and convalescent COVID-19. The analysed material was cDNA or gDNA that came from T cells, B-cell-depleted T cells, or PBMCs.

As processed by the authors: The authors estimated nucleated cell counts from reference gene primer amplification. The method was immunoSEQ multiplex PCR; TCRdb's version includes in-frame clones alone and lacks a portion of them. For V, J and clone size, that table is used; D and trimming come from the DNA. This table has about 360,000 clones, about 87% appearing once. The CDR3 length is 16 residues. The V end was cut by 5 bases, the J end by 1 base, with 17 bases between. Germline loops: CDR1 MNHEY, CDR2 SMNVEV (reference sequence). The sequencing input was peripheral blood. The source of this sequence is a human donor in a cohort sampled during active COVID-19. The genes are TRBV27 and TRBJ1-2, with a possible D match to TRBD1 (6 bases). The CDR3 region is CASSGDKDPINYGYTF. The CDR3, as DNA: TGTGCCAGCAGTGGGGACAAGGACCCTATTAACTATGGCTACACCTTC.